These 19 T cell receptor beta chains share one sample of origin, sequenced in a study of cytomegalovirus exposure and HLA in healthy donors. Use of 60 Vbeta and 13 Jbeta primers characterized the PCR. Data came from immunoSEQ multiplex PCR; TCRdb stores just in-frame clones and leaves some out. This repertoire includes about 120,000 clones. Material for sequencing was PBMCs. Every receptor here comes from a man between 18 and 29 years old in good health and CMV-seronegative.

The chain has TRBV4-1 and TRBJ2-5; TRBD2 agrees at 13 bases. The end of the DNA is better explained by TRBJ2-7, so the J call may be wrong. The germline V gene encodes CDR1 MGHRA and CDR2 YSYEKL. This CDR3 has 20 residues. CDR3 region: CASSQSLLPGLAGTPYEQYF. In DNA, the CDR3 is TGCGCCAGCAGCCAATCTCTCCTACCGGGACTAGCGGGGACTCCCTACGAGCAGTACTTC.

The chain uses TRBV2 and TRBJ2-7; 9 bases map to TRBD1. CDR1 and CDR2 from the germline V gene are SNHLY and FYNNEI. The CDR3 covers 14 residues. V gave up 7 bases and J gave up 3 bases; unmatched junction bases: 7. The CDR3 nucleotides are TGTGCCAGCACCCGGGACAGGGAAGTCTACGAGCAGTACTTC. Encoded protein: CASTRDREVYEQYF. The variable domain in full, with the rest retrieved from reference TRBV2 and TRBJ2-7, is EPEVTQTPSHQVTQMGQEVILRCVPISNHLYFYWYRQILGQKVEFLVSFYNNEISEKSEIFDDQFSVERPDGSNFTLKIRSTKLEDSAMYFCASTRDREVYEQYFGPGTRLTVT.

The chain employs TRBV11-2 and TRBJ2-1, with 9 positions matching TRBD1. The CDR3 covers 18 residues. CDR1 is SGHAT, CDR2 FQNNGV, per germline. J lost 1 base, V lost 1 base, and 8 bases had no gene match. The CDR3 loop reads CASSLGLRDRASYNEQFF. The CDR3 nucleotides are TGTGCCAGCAGCTTAGGCCTCCGGGACAGGGCGTCCTACAATGAGCAGTTCTTC.

The chain is built from TRBV28 and TRBJ1-4; D unresolved. The germline CDR1 and CDR2 sequences are MDHEN and SYDVKM. V was pared by 6 bases and J by 4 bases, with 9 bases between. This CDR3 spans 13 amino acids. Here the CDR3 reads CASRAGGNEKLFF. CDR3 in DNA: TGTGCCAGCAGGGCAGGTGGTAATGAAAAACTGTTTTTT.

The chain carries TRBV27 and TRBJ2-5, with a possible D match to TRBD1 (6 bases). V was pared by 7 bases and J by 1 base, with 19 bases between. Per germline, CDR1 MNHEY and CDR2 SMNVEV (reference sequence). The CDR3 sequence is 16 residues long. CDR3 loop: CASTPLTGTFQETQYF. In DNA form, the CDR3 reads TGTGCCAGCACCCCTCTCACAGGGACCTTCCAAGAGACCCAGTACTTC.

This chain connects TRBV2 to TRBJ2-7; D gene uncertain. The CDR3 totals 11 residues. V lost 8 bases and J 4 bases, leaving 9 bases between the germline ends. CDR1 is SNHLY and CDR2 is FYNNEI in the germline V gene. CDR3 loop: CASGTDYEQYF. CDR3 coding DNA: TGTGCCAGCGGCACAGATTACGAGCAGTACTTC.

This chain links TRBV13 with TRBJ2-2, with 8 positions matching TRBD1. Unmatched junction bases numbered 2, after V lost 5 bases and J lost 6 bases. From germline, CDR1 is PRHDT and CDR2 FYEKMQ (reference sequence). The CDR3 contains 13 residues. The CDR3 DNA follows: TGTGCCAGCAGCGGACAGGGATCCGGGGAGCTGTTTTTT. Protein: CASSGQGSGELFF. The full variable domain, with the rest looked up from reference TRBV13 and TRBJ2-2, is AAGVIQSPRHLIKEKRETATLKCYPIPRHDTVYWYQQGPGQDPQFLISFYEKMQSDKGSIPDRFSAQQFSDYHSELNMSSLELGDSALYFCASSGQGSGELFFGEGSRLTVL.

The rearrangement uses TRBV9 and TRBJ2-3; 12 bases match TRBD2. This CDR3 contains 17 residues. V lost 4 bases, J lost 2 bases, and 8 bases stayed unmatched. The germline gives CDR1 SGDLS, CDR2 YYNGEE. The CDR3 region is CASSKSSGGALTDTQYF. The CDR3 DNA follows: TGTGCCAGCAGCAAGTCTAGCGGGGGGGCCCTCACAGATACGCAGTATTTT.

The chain has TRBV10-1 and TRBJ2-2; 10 bases map to TRBD1. The germline CDR1 and CDR2 sequences are WNHNN and SYGVQD (reference sequence). This CDR3 is 16 amino acids long. V was clipped by 3 bases and J by 3 bases; unmatched bases: 4. CDR3 DNA: TGCGCCAGCAGTGATAGAGGGACAGGGGACACCGGGGAGCTGTTTTTT. This sequence encodes CASSDRGTGDTGELFF.

This sequence joins TRBV9 and TRBJ1-1, with TRBD1 as a possible D gene (6 bases). Deletions cut 0 bases from V and 5 bases from J, with 14 bases between. Germline V gives CDR1 SGDLS, CDR2 YYNGEE. CDR3 size: 15 residues. CDR3 residues: CASSVVVGGATEAFF. The CDR3 coding sequence is TGTGCCAGCAGCGTAGTCGTCGGGGGGGCAACTGAAGCTTTCTTT.

The V gene is TRBV5-1, the J gene TRBJ2-1; a possible D gene is TRBD1 (6 bases). Trimming took 4 bases from V and 4 from J, leaving 12 bases between them. Germline CDR1 reads SGHRS; CDR2 reads YFSETQ. CDR3 size: 14 residues. The CDR3 coding sequence is TGCGCCAGCAGCCTGGGGACACAATACAATGAGCAGTTCTTC. This sequence encodes CASSLGTQYNEQFF.

The J gene is TRBJ2-7, the V gene TRBV5-1, with TRBD2 identical over 7 bases. The germline CDR1 and CDR2 sequences are SGHRS and YFSETQ. This CDR3 spans 15 amino acids. V lost 5 bases to trimming and J lost 3 bases; unmatched junction nucleotides: 11. The CDR3: CASSPGRDGFYEQYF. The CDR3 DNA sequence: TGCGCCAGCAGTCCGGGGAGGGATGGGTTCTACGAGCAGTACTTC.

The chain recombines TRBV27 with TRBJ2-7; 8 bases are shared with TRBD1. The CDR3 covers 15 residues. Germline loops: CDR1 MNHEY, CDR2 SMNVEV (reference sequence). V shed 4 bases and J 2 bases; nucleotides not matched to a gene: 7. CDR3 residues: CASSSTGVVAYEQYF. CDR3 DNA: TGTGCCAGCAGTTCGACAGGGGTAGTCGCCTACGAGCAGTACTTC.

The chain couples TRBV2 to TRBJ1-5; no clear D. There are 14 residues in the CDR3. V was cut by 5 bases and J by 0 bases, with 8 bases left in between. Germline CDR1 reads SNHLY; CDR2 reads FYNNEI. The CDR3 sequence is CASSPFGSNQPQHF. In nucleotides, the CDR3 is TGTGCCAGCAGTCCATTCGGTAGCAATCAGCCCCAGCATTTT.

The V call is TRBV18, the J call TRBJ1-2, with 7 bases that match TRBD1. CDR1 and CDR2 (germline): KGHSH, LQKENI. The CDR3 contains 14 residues. The trim removed 8 bases at V and 6 bases at J, leaving 12 bases unmatched. The CDR3 nucleotides are TGTGCCAGCCGAAGGGGAACAGGGGATCATGGCTACACCTTC. Its translation is CASRRGTGDHGYTF. Full variable domain (outside the CDR3, taken from reference TRBV18 and TRBJ1-2): NAGVMQNPRHLVRRRGQEARLRCSPMKGHSHVYWYRQLPEEGLKFMVYLQKENIIDESGMPKERFSAEFPKEGPSILRIQQVVRGDSAAYFCASRRGTGDHGYTFGSGTRLTVV.

The chain links TRBV27 to TRBJ2-1; 9 bases are a match to TRBD2. Germline CDR1 and CDR2: MNHEY and SMNVEV (reference sequence). The ends lost 5 bases at V and 2 bases at J; junction bases unmatched: 7. The CDR3 loop spans 16 amino acids. The CDR3, as DNA: TGTGCCAGCAGTCGGGCGGCTAGCGGGACCTACAATGAGCAGTTCTTC. The encoded protein is CASSRAASGTYNEQFF.

The chain is built from TRBV19 and TRBJ2-5, with TRBD2 matching 11 bases. This CDR3 is 15 amino acids long. Germline CDR1 reads LNHDA; CDR2 reads SQIVND (reference sequence). V gave up 6 bases and J gave up 2 bases; unmatched junction bases: 5. As DNA, the CDR3 is TGTGCCAGTAGATCACTAGCGGGGGTTCAAGAGACCCAGTACTTC. This gives the protein CASRSLAGVQETQYF.

The genes are TRBV19 and TRBJ2-1, with 11 bases identical to TRBD2. The CDR3 covers 15 residues. Losses at the gene ends were 3 bases for V and 6 bases for J; bases not matched to a gene: 4. The V gene's germline CDR1 is LNHDA and CDR2 SQIVND (reference sequence). The CDR3 nucleotides are TGTGCCAGTAGTATCGGGACTAGCGGTGCCAATGAGCAGTTCTTC. The encoded protein is CASSIGTSGANEQFF.

The chain uses TRBV11-2 and TRBJ2-3, with 8 positions matching TRBD2. Trimming cost V 4 bases and J 2 bases; bases outside gene matches: 5. Germline lookup yields CDR1 SGHAT and CDR2 FQNNGV. This CDR3 region has 15 residues. The CDR3: CASSSLAGNTDTQYF. The DNA for the CDR3 is TGTGCCAGCAGCTCTTTAGCGGGAAACACAGATACGCAGTATTTT.